This TCR beta chain appears in the sequencing data of a study of blood T cell repertoires in COVID-19. Profiled with immunoSEQ multiplex PCR; TCRdb holds only in-frame clones, not every one. Among 50,000 or so clones listed, around 91% were seen once. The material sequenced was peripheral blood. This clonotype was sampled from a man between 60 and 70 years old with active COVID-19.

For the CDR3, the DNA is TGTGCCAGCAGGAACGGAGCCTATGGCTACACCTTC. Translated: CASRNGAYGYTF. The chain combines TRBV2 with TRBJ1-2; D call uncertain. V was clipped by 6 bases and J by 4 bases, with 9 bases between them. The CDR3 has 12 residues. Germline V gene data show CDR1 as SNHLY and CDR2 as FYNNEI.